These 2 T cell receptor beta chains came from one sample sequenced in a study of blood T cells in healthy people across ages. Then a second PCR, running roughly 7 to 11 cycles, was carried out with a sample-barcoded 5' primer and a J-beta primer mix. TCRdb independently ran MiXCR on the 5' RACE reads; one entry per CDR3 protein. The profile covers about 380,000 distinct CDR3 sequences, with about half appearing a single time and 50% to 65% taken by the ten largest. Sequenced input: blood. Receptors originate from a man in his fifties or sixties in good health.

The rearrangement uses TRBV29-1 and TRBJ2-3; D gene uncertain. Germline CDR1 SQVTM, CDR2 ANQGSEA. Trimming cost V 4 bases and J 3 bases, with 8 bases left between them. The CDR3 is 12 amino acids. CDR3 amino acids: CSVAPVTDTQYF. The CDR3 DNA reads as TGCAGCGTTGCCCCGGTTACAGATACGCAGTATTTT.

The V and J genes are TRBV12-3 or TRBV12-4 and TRBJ2-1; possibly TRBD2 for D (6 bases). The V end lost 8 bases, the J end lost 0 bases, and 11 bases lay between the germline ends. This CDR3 is built from 14 residues. This chain's CDR3 is CASQGGASYNEQFF. Written as DNA, the CDR3 is TGTGCCAGCCAAGGCGGGGCCTCCTACAATGAGCAGTTCTTC.